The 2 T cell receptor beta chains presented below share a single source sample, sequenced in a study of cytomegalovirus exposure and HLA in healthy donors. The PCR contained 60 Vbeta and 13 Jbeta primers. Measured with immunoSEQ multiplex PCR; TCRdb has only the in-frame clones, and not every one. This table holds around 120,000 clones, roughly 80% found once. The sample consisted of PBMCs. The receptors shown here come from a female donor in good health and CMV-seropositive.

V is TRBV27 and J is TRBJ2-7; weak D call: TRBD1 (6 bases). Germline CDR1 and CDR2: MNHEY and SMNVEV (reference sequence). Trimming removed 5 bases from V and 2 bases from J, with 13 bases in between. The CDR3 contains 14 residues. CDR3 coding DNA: TGTGCCAGCAGTCAGACAGGAGTTGCCTACGAGCAGTACTTC. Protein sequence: CASSQTGVAYEQYF.

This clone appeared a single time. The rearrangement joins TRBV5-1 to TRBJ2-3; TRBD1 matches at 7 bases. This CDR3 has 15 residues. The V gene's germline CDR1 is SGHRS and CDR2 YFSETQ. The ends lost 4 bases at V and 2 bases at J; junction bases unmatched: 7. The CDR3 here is CASSGPGQFTDTQYF. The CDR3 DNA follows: TGCGCCAGCAGCGGACCGGGACAGTTCACAGATACGCAGTATTTT.